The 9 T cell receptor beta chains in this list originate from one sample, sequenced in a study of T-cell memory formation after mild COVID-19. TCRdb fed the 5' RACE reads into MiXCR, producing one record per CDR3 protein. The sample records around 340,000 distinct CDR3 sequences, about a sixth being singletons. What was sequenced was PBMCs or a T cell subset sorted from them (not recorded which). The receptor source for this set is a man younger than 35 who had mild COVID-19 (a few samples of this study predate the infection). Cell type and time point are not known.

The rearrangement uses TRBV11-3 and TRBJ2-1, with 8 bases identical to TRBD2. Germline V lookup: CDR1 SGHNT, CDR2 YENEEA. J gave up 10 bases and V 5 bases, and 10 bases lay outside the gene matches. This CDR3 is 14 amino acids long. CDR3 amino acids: CASSPRGGDGEQFF. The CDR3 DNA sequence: TGTGCCAGCAGCCCACGGGGGGGGGATGGGGAGCAGTTCTTC.

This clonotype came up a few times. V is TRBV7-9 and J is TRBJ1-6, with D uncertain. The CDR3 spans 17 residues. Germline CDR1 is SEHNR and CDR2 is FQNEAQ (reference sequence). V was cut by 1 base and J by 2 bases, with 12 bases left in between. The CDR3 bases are TGTGCCAGCAGCTTAGGGAATTCCGGAACCTATAATTCACCCCTCCACTTT. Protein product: CASSLGNSGTYNSPLHF. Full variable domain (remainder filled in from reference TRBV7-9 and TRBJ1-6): DTGVSQNPRHKITKRGQNVTFRCDPISEHNRLYWYRQTLGQGPEFLTYFQNEAQLEKSRLLSDRFSAERPKGSFSTLEIQRTEQGDSAMYLCASSLGNSGTYNSPLHFGNGTRLTVT.

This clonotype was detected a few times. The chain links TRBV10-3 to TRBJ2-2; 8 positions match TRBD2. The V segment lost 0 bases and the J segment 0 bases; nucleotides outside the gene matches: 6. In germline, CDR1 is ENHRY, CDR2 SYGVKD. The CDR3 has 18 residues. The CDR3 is CAISESPSGGTNTGELFF. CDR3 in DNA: TGTGCCATCAGTGAGTCGCCATCGGGGGGGACGAACACCGGGGAGCTGTTTTTT.

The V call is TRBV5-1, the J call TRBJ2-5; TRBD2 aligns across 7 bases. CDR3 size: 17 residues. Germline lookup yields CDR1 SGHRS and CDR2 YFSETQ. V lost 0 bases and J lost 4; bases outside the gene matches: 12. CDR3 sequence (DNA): TGCGCCAGCAGCTTGGCCGGACTAGTCTTGAATCTAGAGACCCAGTACTTC. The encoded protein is CASSLAGLVLNLETQYF. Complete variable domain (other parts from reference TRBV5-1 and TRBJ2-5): KAGVTQTPRYLIKTRGQQVTLSCSPISGHRSVSWYQQTPGQGLQFLFEYFSETQRNKGNFPGRFSGRQFSNSRSEMNVSTLELGDSALYLCASSLAGLVLNLETQYFGPGTRLLVL.

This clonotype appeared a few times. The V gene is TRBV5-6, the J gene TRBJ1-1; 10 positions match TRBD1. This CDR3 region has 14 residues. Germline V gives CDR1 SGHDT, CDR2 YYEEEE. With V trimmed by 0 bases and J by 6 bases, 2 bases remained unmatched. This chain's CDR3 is CASSLADRGSEAFF. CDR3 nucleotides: TGTGCCAGCAGCTTGGCGGACAGGGGGTCTGAAGCTTTCTTT.

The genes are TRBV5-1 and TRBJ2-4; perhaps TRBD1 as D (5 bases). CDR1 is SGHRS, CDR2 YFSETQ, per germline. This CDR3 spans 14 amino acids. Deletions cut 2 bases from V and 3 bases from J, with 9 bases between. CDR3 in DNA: TGCGCCAGCAGCTTCTCCCAGGGCAAAAACATTCAGTACTTC. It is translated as CASSFSQGKNIQYF.

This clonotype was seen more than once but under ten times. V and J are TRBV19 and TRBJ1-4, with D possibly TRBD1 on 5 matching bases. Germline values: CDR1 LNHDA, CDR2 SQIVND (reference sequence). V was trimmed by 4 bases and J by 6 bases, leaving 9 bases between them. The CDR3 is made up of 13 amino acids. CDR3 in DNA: TGTGCCAGTAGTACGACAGTCTATGAAAAACTGTTTTTT. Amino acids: CASSTTVYEKLFF. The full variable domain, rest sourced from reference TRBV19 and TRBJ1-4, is DGGITQSPKYLFRKEGQNVTLSCEQNLNHDAMYWYRQDPGQGLRLIYYSQIVNDFQKGDIAEGYSVSREKKESFPLTVTSAQKNPTAFYLCASSTTVYEKLFFGSGTQLSVL.

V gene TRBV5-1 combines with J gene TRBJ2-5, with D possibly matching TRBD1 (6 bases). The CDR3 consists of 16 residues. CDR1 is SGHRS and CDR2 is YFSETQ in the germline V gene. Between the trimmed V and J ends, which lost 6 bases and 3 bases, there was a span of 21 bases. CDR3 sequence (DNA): TGCGCCAGCACCGGAAACTGGGTGGGGGCGAAAGAGACCCAGTACTTC. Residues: CASTGNWVGAKETQYF.

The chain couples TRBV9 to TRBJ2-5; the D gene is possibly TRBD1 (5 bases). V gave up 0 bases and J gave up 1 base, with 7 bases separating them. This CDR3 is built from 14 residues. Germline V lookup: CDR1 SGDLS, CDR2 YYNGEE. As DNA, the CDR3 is TGTGCCAGCAGCGTAGGGGGCTCCCAAGAGACCCAGTACTTC. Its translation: CASSVGGSQETQYF.